The 24 T cell receptor beta chains reported below all come from one sample, sequenced in a study of tumor T cells in aggressive B-cell lymphoma. Produced via immunoSEQ multiplex PCR; TCRdb's table is partial and in-frame only. The top ten hold more than 2.5% of the sample, which has some 10,000 clones, around 90% seen once. The specimen sequenced was tumor tissue. Receptors were obtained from an adult with diffuse large B cell lymphoma.

The V and J genes are TRBV18 and TRBJ1-3; possible D gene TRBD1, 5 bases. This CDR3 spans 14 amino acids. Between the trimmed V and J ends, which lost 3 bases and 2 bases, there was a span of 8 bases. Germline V gives CDR1 KGHSH, CDR2 LQKENI. The CDR3 is CASSPSTAGNTIYF. The DNA for the CDR3 is TGTGCCAGCTCACCGTCGACAGCTGGAAACACCATATATTTT.

The V and J genes are TRBV5-1 and TRBJ1-2; the D gene is possibly TRBD1 (6 bases). The CDR3 consists of 15 residues. Between the trimmed V and J ends, which lost 0 bases and 8 bases, there was a span of 17 bases. Germline loops: CDR1 SGHRS, CDR2 YFSETQ. The chain's CDR3 is CASSLGTVPLTGYTF. CDR3 sequence (DNA): TGCGCCAGCAGCTTGGGGACAGTGCCCCTAACGGGCTACACCTTC.

The chain carries TRBV11-2 and TRBJ1-4; D uncertain. Looked up from germline, CDR1 is SGHAT and CDR2 is FQNNGV. Trimming left V 5 bases short and J 7 bases short, with 11 bases between. This CDR3 has 13 amino acids. The CDR3 here is CASSTHRGEKLFF. As DNA, the CDR3 is TGTGCCAGCAGCACGCATAGAGGTGAAAAACTGTTTTTT.

The V call is TRBV6-5, the J call TRBJ1-2; no firm D call. From germline, CDR1 is MNHEY and CDR2 SVGAGI. Trimming stripped 0 bases from V and 0 bases from J, with 8 bases between. The CDR3 is 15 residues long. CDR3 protein: CASSYSAGANYGYTF. The DNA for the CDR3 is TGTGCCAGCAGTTACTCGGCAGGTGCTAACTATGGCTACACCTTC.

This rearrangement joins TRBV9 to TRBJ2-7; a weak D match, TRBD2 (6 bases). The CDR3 runs 16 residues. V lost 0 bases and J 4 bases, leaving 17 bases between the germline ends. Germline CDR1 is SGDLS and CDR2 is YYNGEE. CDR3 DNA: TGTGCCAGCAGCGTAGGTCTAGCGTCCGAGGGGTACGAGCAGTACTTC. Its protein product is CASSVGLASEGYEQYF.

The V call is TRBV2, the J call TRBJ1-2, with no clear D. In germline, CDR1 is SNHLY, CDR2 FYNNEI. Between the trimmed V and J ends, which lost 6 bases and 4 bases, there was a span of 15 bases. The CDR3 runs 14 residues. This CDR3 reads CASRAEARAYGYTF. In DNA form, the CDR3 reads TGTGCCAGCAGGGCAGAGGCGCGGGCCTATGGCTACACCTTC.

The CDR3 DNA reads as TGCGCCAGCAGCCCAGGACAGAACGAAAAACTGTTTTTT. Protein sequence: CASSPGQNEKLFF. The chain combines TRBV5-1 with TRBJ1-4; D is possibly TRBD1 (6 bases). This CDR3 comprises 13 residues. The V gene lost 4 bases and the J gene lost 8 bases, with 12 bases spanning the gap. Looked up from germline, CDR1 is SGHRS and CDR2 is YFSETQ.

The chain joins TRBV6-9 to TRBJ1-2; 10 positions match TRBD1. CDR1 and CDR2 (germline): MNHGY, SVAAGI. V trimming: 2 bases; J trimming: 4 bases; junction bases outside the gene matches: 10. CDR3 length: 17 amino acids. The CDR3 DNA reads as TGTGCCAGCAGTTATCAGCGCCCGGGACAGGGGTGCTATGGCTACACCTTC. This sequence encodes CASSYQRPGQGCYGYTF.

This chain links TRBV5-1 with TRBJ2-4; D might be TRBD2 (6 bases). This CDR3 spans 13 amino acids. Trimming left V 0 bases short and J 9 bases short, with 10 bases between. The germline CDR1 and CDR2 sequences are SGHRS and YFSETQ. The CDR3, as DNA: TGCGCCAGCAGCTTGGGGGGGGTAAGCATTCAGTACTTC. Translating it yields CASSLGGVSIQYF.

The gene calls are TRBV4-1 and TRBJ1-1; 7 nucleotides match TRBD1. CDR3 length: 16 residues. Germline loops: CDR1 MGHRA, CDR2 YSYEKL. The V and J ends lost 1 base and 6 bases, in that order; junction bases with no gene match: 11. CDR3 coding DNA: TGCGCCAGCAGCCAAGTGGACAGGACAAACACTCCTGAAGCTTTCTTT. This gives the protein CASSQVDRTNTPEAFF.

CDR3 in DNA: TGTGCCAGCCCTTTGGCAGGCTACACCTTC. Protein product: CASPLAGYTF. The chain joins TRBV21-1 to TRBJ1-2; the tabulated D call, TRBD1, remains unverified against the DNA. TRBV21-1 is annotated as a pseudogene. This CDR3 has 10 amino acids.

Turning to this clone: Within the sample, other DNA sequences also encode this same CDR3. The V gene is TRBV11-3, the J gene TRBJ2-1; perhaps TRBD1 as D (5 bases). Germline V gene lookup returns CDR1 SGHNT and CDR2 YENEEA. V was clipped by 2 bases and J by 6 bases, with 8 bases between them. The CDR3 is 13 amino acids. The CDR3 spells CASSLYDSNEQFF. The CDR3 DNA reads TGTGCCAGCAGCTTATATGACAGCAATGAGCAGTTCTTC.

V gene TRBV6-1 combines with J gene TRBJ2-3; 7 bases line up with TRBD2. The CDR3 extends over 14 amino acids. Trimming removed 5 bases from V and 0 bases from J; junction bases left unmatched: 2. Germline CDR1 MNHNS, CDR2 SASEGT. CDR3 in amino acids: CASSSSGSTDTQYF. Written as DNA, the CDR3 is TGTGCCAGCAGTTCTAGCGGTAGCACAGATACGCAGTATTTT.

This chain uses TRBV6-6 with TRBJ1-1; a possible D gene is TRBD1 (5 bases). The CDR3 is 12 residues long. From germline, CDR1 is MNHNY and CDR2 SVGAGI (reference sequence). V shed 4 bases and J shed 6 bases, with 9 bases lying between them. CDR3 residues: CASSSQGSEAFF. Written as DNA, the CDR3 is TGTGCCAGCAGTTCCCAGGGTTCTGAAGCTTTCTTT.

This chain connects TRBV6-5 to TRBJ1-1; D gene uncertain. CDR1 is MNHEY and CDR2 is SVGAGI in the germline V gene. The CDR3 is 13 residues long. Trimming shortened V by 2 bases and J by 3 bases, and 7 bases separated the two germline ends. CDR3 DNA sequence: TGTGCCAGCAGTTACAATCGAGACACTGAAGCTTTCTTT. Protein: CASSYNRDTEAFF.

This clone was recorded only once. The rearrangement links TRBV7-9 to TRBJ1-4; 7 bases are a match to TRBD1. V lost 3 bases to trimming and J lost 3 bases; unmatched junction nucleotides: 4. The CDR3 sequence is 15 residues long. From germline, CDR1 is SEHNR and CDR2 FQNEAQ (reference sequence). CDR3 in amino acids: CASSFNRGANEKLFF. CDR3 bases: TGTGCCAGCAGCTTTAACAGGGGAGCTAATGAAAAACTGTTTTTT.

The chain uses TRBV30 and TRBJ2-7; D perhaps matches TRBD1 (5 bases). This CDR3 has 13 residues. Trimming took 2 bases from V and 7 from J, leaving 15 bases between them. Germline V lookup: CDR1 GTSNPN, CDR2 SVGIG (reference sequence). Here the CDR3 reads CAWSRTRAGEQYF. In DNA form, the CDR3 reads TGTGCCTGGAGTCGAACCAGGGCAGGAGAGCAGTACTTC.

The chain uses TRBV19 and TRBJ2-1; 12 nucleotides agree with TRBD2. The CDR3 sequence is 16 residues long. V shed 5 bases and J 9 bases; nucleotides not matched to a gene: 11. Germline-derived CDR1 and CDR2 are LNHDA and SQIVND (reference sequence). The CDR3 nucleotides read TGTGCCAGTAGTTCCGCGACTAGCGGGAGATTCAGTGAGCAGTTCTTC. This sequence encodes CASSSATSGRFSEQFF.

The chain is built from TRBV7-2 and TRBJ2-5; 9 bases are a match to TRBD1. The CDR3 covers 15 residues. Germline-derived CDR1 and CDR2 are SGHTA and FQGNSA. V lost 2 bases and J lost 1; bases outside the gene matches: 2. The CDR3, as DNA: TGTGCCAGCAGCTTACAGACAGGGGGCCAAGAGACCCAGTACTTC. This sequence encodes CASSLQTGGQETQYF.

The chain uses TRBV7-9 and TRBJ1-3; 9 bases agree with TRBD1. The CDR3 sequence is 16 residues long. The V and J ends lost 0 bases and 4 bases, in that order; junction bases with no gene match: 4. Germline loops: CDR1 SEHNR, CDR2 FQNEAQ (reference sequence). This CDR3 is CASSLAGTGRGNTIYF. The CDR3 coding sequence is TGTGCCAGCAGCTTAGCCGGGACAGGGAGAGGAAACACCATATATTTT.

V gene TRBV7-9 combines with J gene TRBJ1-3, with D unresolved. From germline, CDR1 is SEHNR and CDR2 FQNEAQ (reference sequence). The V gene lost 3 bases and the J gene lost 2 bases, with 14 bases spanning the gap. This CDR3 is 16 amino acids long. The CDR3 nucleotides read TGTGCCAGCAGCTTGGTGGACTTGATCGCTGGAAACACCATATATTTT. Its translation: CASSLVDLIAGNTIYF.

V gene TRBV5-1 combines with J gene TRBJ2-3, with 7 bases identical to TRBD2. The J segment lost 0 bases and the V segment lost 0 bases, leaving 1 base of the junction unmatched. CDR1 is SGHRS and CDR2 is YFSETQ in the germline V gene. The CDR3 is 15 amino acids. CDR3 DNA sequence: TGCGCCAGCAGCTTGGGAGCGGGGAGCACAGATACGCAGTATTTT. This codes for CASSLGAGSTDTQYF.

This sequence joins TRBV10-3 and TRBJ2-2; 8 nucleotides match TRBD2. Germline loops: CDR1 ENHRY, CDR2 SYGVKD. The CDR3 contains 15 residues. V shed 10 bases, J shed 6 bases, and the junction held 13 bases outside the gene matches. The CDR3 loop is CATAEDGRAAGELFF. The CDR3 DNA sequence: TGTGCCACCGCGGAGGACGGGAGGGCGGCCGGGGAGCTGTTTTTT.

As concerns this clone: A read error may produce the germline difference seen at one junction end. V gene TRBV7-9 combines with J gene TRBJ2-1, with TRBD1 identical over 9 bases. Germline V gene data show CDR1 as SEHNR and CDR2 as FQNEAQ (reference sequence). The CDR3 spans 13 residues. CDR3 sequence (DNA): TGTGCCAGCCAAACAGGGGGCCGCAATGAGCAATTCTTC. It is translated as CASQTGGRNEQFF.